The clone carrying this T cell receptor (beta chain) was recorded at least ten times. What it binds is unknown. The CDR3 has 15 residues. The germline gives CDR1 SGHVS, CDR2 FNYEAQ. V was shortened by 5 bases and J by 4 bases, with 17 bases between the two germline ends. TCRdb itself ran the reads through MiXCR, one entry per CDR3 protein. The repertoire consists of 550,000 to 850,000 distinct CDR3 sequences, with roughly 30% occurring once and the leading ten covering 15% to 20%. The entry originates in a study of T cell repertoires in cytomegalovirus infection. At the level of the study: Indications of both CMV infection and matching HLA type were provided by public TCR beta signatures. Study-wide points: Cumulative public TCR beta family frequency identified carriers of CMV plus the relevant HLA. In two of eight donors, the top clonotype was HLA-C-restricted CMV-specific.

The chain employs TRBV7-6 and TRBJ1-2, with D hard to call. The specimen was cultured PBMCs, collected from culture after CMV antigen stimulation. This clonotype was obtained from a human donor in good health (CMV status not recorded). Some clones in this sample may be carry-over from other donors' samples. CDR3 coding DNA: TGTGCCAGCAGCCCCCTGACCACCGGGAGCTATGGCTACACCTTC. Encoded protein: CASSPLTTGSYGYTF.